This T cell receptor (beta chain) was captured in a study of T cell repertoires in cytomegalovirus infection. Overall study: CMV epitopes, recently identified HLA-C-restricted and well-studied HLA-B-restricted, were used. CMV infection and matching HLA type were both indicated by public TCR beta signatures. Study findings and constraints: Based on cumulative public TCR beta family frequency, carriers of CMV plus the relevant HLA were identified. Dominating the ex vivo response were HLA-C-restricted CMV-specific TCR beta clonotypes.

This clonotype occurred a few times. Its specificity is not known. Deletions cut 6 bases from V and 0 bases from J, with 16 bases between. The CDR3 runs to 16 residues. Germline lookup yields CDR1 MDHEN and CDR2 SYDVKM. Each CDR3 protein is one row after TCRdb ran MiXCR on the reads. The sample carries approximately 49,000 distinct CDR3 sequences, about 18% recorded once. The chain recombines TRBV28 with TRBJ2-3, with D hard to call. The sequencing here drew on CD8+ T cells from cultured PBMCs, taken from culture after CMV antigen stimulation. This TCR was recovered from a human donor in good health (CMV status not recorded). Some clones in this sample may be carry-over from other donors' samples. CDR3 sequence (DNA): TGTGCCAGCAGCGACATCCGGCAGACTAGCACAGATACGCAGTATTTT. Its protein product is CASSDIRQTSTDTQYF.